This TCR beta chain appears in the sequencing data of a study of blood T cells in healthy people across ages. The draw of peripheral blood yielded about 10 milliliters from each donor. CDR3 size: 13 residues. Trimming removed 6 bases from V and 1 base from J, with 12 bases in between. Germline assignment: CDR1 SQVTM and CDR2 ANQGSEA. The use of a sample-barcoded 5' primer and a J-beta primer mix characterized a second PCR of 7 to 11 cycles. Each TCR beta cDNA got a 12-nucleotide random molecular identifier. Via MiXCR, TCRdb re-called the 5' RACE reads, giving one row per CDR3 protein. Here the sample spans about 750,000 distinct CDR3 sequences, around half being singletons.

Sequencing was performed on blood. The source of this sequence is a man at least 80 years old in good health. This chain joins TRBV29-1 and TRBJ1-1, with D tentatively TRBD1 (6 bases). The CDR3: CSVQMTGNTEAFF. DNA for the CDR3: TGCAGCGTCCAAATGACAGGGAACACTGAAGCTTTCTTT.